This TCR beta chain emerged from a study of identical twins. Study-wide findings and caveats: Modelling approaches yielded underestimates of out-of-frame TCR alpha sharing between monozygotic twins. Twin-shared out-of-frame alpha sequences showed excess low generation probability. Partly confounded zero-insertion analyses could result from invariant MAIT and iNKT cells. There were fewer insertions in abundant cord blood beta clonotypes, but memory repertoires showed no such pattern.

TCRdb used MiXCR to reprocess the 5' RACE reads, holding one entry per CDR3 protein. The table records about 450,000 distinct CDR3 sequences, 18% of them present only once. This clonotype showed up just a few times. Antigen: not known. The sequencing input was naive T cells sorted from blood. The clonotype originates from a man aged 50 or older in good health.

The CDR3 DNA follows: TGCGCCAGCAGCTTCGACCGAGCGAACACCGGGGAGCTGTTTTTT. It specifies CASSFDRANTGELFF. The chain carries TRBV5-1 and TRBJ2-2; D remains ambiguous. Trimming shortened V by 2 bases and J by 0 bases, and 8 bases separated the two germline ends. Germline V gene data show CDR1 as SGHRS and CDR2 as YFSETQ. CDR3 size: 15 residues.